Detailed here is one TCR beta chain. V lost 5 bases and J 6 bases, leaving 16 bases between the germline ends. The CDR3 loop spans 15 amino acids. In germline, CDR1 is SEHNR, CDR2 FQNEAQ (reference sequence). When the RNA was reverse transcribed, random hexamers were used with an input of roughly 0.45 to 1 ug. TCRdb re-analysed the immunoSEQ multiplex PCR reads in MiXCR, keeping a single row per CDR3 protein. The data show around 180,000 distinct CDR3 sequences, 93% seen once. This record comes from a study of CD8 T cells in Susac syndrome. The sample comprised CD4+ T cells from PBMCs. This clonotype was obtained from a human donor with multiple sclerosis. The gene calls are TRBV7-9 and TRBJ2-2, with D tentatively TRBD1 or TRBD2 (6 bases each). The CDR3 sequence: CASSPDRGRSGELFF. In DNA, the CDR3 is TGTGCCAGCAGCCCGGACCGGGGGCGATCCGGGGAGCTGTTTTTT.